A single sample is the source of the 29 T cell receptor beta chains below, sequenced in a study of T cell changes during pregnancy in multiple sclerosis (dated by TCRdb to between 2018 and 2020). The library was prepared using the immunoSEQ multiplex PCR assay. The clones in this table, taken by TCRdb from immuneACCESS, are in-frame only. Not every clone is retained; where verified, under half of the shortfall comes from an unresolved V gene, and the cause of the rest is unknown. For this sample the table gives 78,000 or so clones, of which 92% were detected only once. Over 1.3% of the sample is held by the ten biggest clonotypes. The sample was peripheral blood, taken before pregnancy. The receptors originated from a female donor with multiple sclerosis, enrolled in a pregnancy study.

V is TRBV4-1 and J is TRBJ2-7; tentatively, D is TRBD2 (5 bases). Per germline, CDR1 MGHRA and CDR2 YSYEKL. The CDR3 loop spans 14 amino acids. Trimming took 0 bases from V and 4 from J, leaving 10 bases between them. The CDR3: CASSQDSRAYEQYF. The CDR3 DNA reads TGCGCCAGCAGCCAAGATTCGCGGGCTTACGAGCAGTACTTC.

This rearrangement joins TRBV7-6 to TRBJ1-2; 8 bases are a match to TRBD1. Unmatched junction bases numbered 7, after V lost 5 bases and J lost 5 bases. Germline loops: CDR1 SGHVS, CDR2 FNYEAQ. This CDR3 spans 14 amino acids. This CDR3 is CASSPQTGVYGYTF. The CDR3, as DNA: TGTGCCAGCAGCCCCCAGACAGGGGTGTATGGCTACACCTTC. Together with reference TRBV7-6 and TRBJ1-2, the CDR3 gives the full variable domain: GAGVSQSPRYKVTKRGQDVALRCDPISGHVSLYWYRQALGQGPEFLTYFNYEAQQDKSGLPNDRFSAERPEGSISTLTIQRTEQRDSAMYRCASSPQTGVYGYTFGSGTRLTVV.

The CDR3 coding sequence is TGTGCCACCAGCCCCCTCGGTTTAGGCTACACCTTC. This encodes CATSPLGLGYTF. The chain combines TRBV15 with TRBJ1-2; D gene ambiguous. The V gene lost 5 bases and the J gene lost 8 bases, with 12 bases spanning the gap. CDR3 length: 12 residues. Germline V gene sequence: CDR1 LNHNV, CDR2 YYDKDF (reference sequence).

The chain links TRBV6-4 to TRBJ1-5, with 8 bases matching TRBD1. Trimming took 5 bases from V and 5 from J; bases not matched to a gene: 11. The CDR3 contains 16 residues. Germline CDR1 reads MRHNA; CDR2 reads SNTAGT. For the CDR3, the DNA is TGTGCCAGCAGTATACGAAGACAGGGGCCTTATCAGCCCCAGCATTTT. This codes for CASSIRRQGPYQPQHF.

The rearrangement links TRBV6-6 to TRBJ2-3, with 8 nucleotides matching TRBD2. The CDR3 is 15 amino acids. V trimming: 5 bases; J trimming: 1 base; junction bases outside the gene matches: 5. Germline-derived CDR1 and CDR2 are MNHNY and SVGAGI (reference sequence). CDR3 loop: CASSRSGGGTDTQYF. The DNA for the CDR3 is TGTGCCAGCAGTAGGTCGGGGGGGGGCACAGATACGCAGTATTTT.

V and J are TRBV5-1 and TRBJ2-3, with a possible D match to TRBD2 (6 bases). Germline V gives CDR1 SGHRS, CDR2 YFSETQ. V lost 7 bases to trimming and J lost 6 bases, with 12 bases between them. The length of the CDR3 is 12 residues. In nucleotides, the CDR3 is TGCGCCAGCGGGCGGGGACCGGATACGCAGTATTTT. Amino acids: CASGRGPDTQYF.

V and J are TRBV4-2 and TRBJ2-7; D remains unclear. This CDR3 is 11 amino acids long. Trimming took 2 bases from V and 3 from J, leaving 2 bases between them. Germline CDR1 is LGHNA and CDR2 is YNFKEQ. CDR3 protein: CASSQHYEQYF. CDR3 DNA: TGTGCCAGCAGCCAACACTACGAGCAGTACTTC.

This clone was seen a single time. The J gene is TRBJ2-4, the V gene TRBV19, with 8 bases that match TRBD1. CDR3 size: 15 residues. With 4 bases clipped from V and 4 bases from J, the junction kept 6 bases outside the gene matches. Germline CDR1 LNHDA, CDR2 SQIVND (reference sequence). CDR3 region: CASSTPGTGKNIQYF. In DNA form, the CDR3 reads TGTGCCAGTAGTACTCCCGGGACAGGTAAAAACATTCAGTACTTC.

This chain uses TRBV7-9 with TRBJ2-7, with 9 bases matching TRBD1. CDR1 and CDR2 (germline): SEHNR, FQNEAQ (reference sequence). After removal of 1 base from V and 5 bases from J, the junction contained 6 bases not matched to a gene. This CDR3 has 15 residues. As DNA, the CDR3 is TGTGCCAGCAGCTTAGGGGACAGGGATTACGACGAGCAGTACTTC. This encodes CASSLGDRDYDEQYF.

CDR3 residues: CASERGRQETQYF. Here the CDR3 DNA reads TGTGCCAGCGAGCGGGGGCGACAAGAGACCCAGTACTTC. This chain connects TRBV5-6 to TRBJ2-5; the match to TRBD2 covers 8 bases. Germline CDR1 reads SGHDT; CDR2 reads YYEEEE. V shed 7 bases and J 2 bases; nucleotides not matched to a gene: 4. The CDR3 sequence is 13 residues long. The full variable domain, rest sourced from reference TRBV5-6 and TRBJ2-5, is DAGVTQSPTHLIKTRGQQVTLRCSPKSGHDTVSWYQQALGQGPQFIFQYYEEEERQRGNFPDRFSGHQFPNYSSELNVNALLLGDSALYLCASERGRQETQYFGPGTRLLVL.

This chain connects TRBV10-3 to TRBJ1-2, with 12 bases aligning to TRBD1. The CDR3 loop spans 20 amino acids. After removal of 2 bases from V and 4 bases from J, the junction contained 17 bases not matched to a gene. Germline V lookup: CDR1 ENHRY, CDR2 SYGVKD. Written as DNA, the CDR3 is TGTGCCATCAGTGAGCCCCCGGGCGGGACAGGGGGCTATTTGGGCTATGGCTACACCTTC. Translating it yields CAISEPPGGTGGYLGYGYTF.

The rearrangement uses TRBV5-4 and TRBJ1-3; D uncertain. This CDR3 spans 15 amino acids. V gave up 0 bases and J gave up 0 bases, with 7 bases separating them. Germline assignment: CDR1 SGHNT and CDR2 YYREEE (reference sequence). The CDR3 here is CASSLERSSGNTIYF. The CDR3 DNA reads TGTGCCAGCAGCTTGGAGAGGAGCTCTGGAAACACCATATATTTT.

The chain links TRBV5-1 to TRBJ2-5, with no clear D. V lost 4 bases to trimming and J lost 5 bases, with 21 bases between them. The CDR3 covers 16 residues. CDR1 is SGHRS and CDR2 is YFSETQ in the germline V gene. The CDR3 sequence is CASSPTGGSQQETQYF. CDR3 nucleotide sequence: TGCGCCAGCAGCCCTACCGGCGGATCCCAGCAGGAGACCCAGTACTTC.

This chain joins TRBV9 and TRBJ1-1, with TRBD1 matching 10 bases. Germline-derived CDR1 and CDR2 are SGDLS and YYNGEE. Trimming removed 4 bases from V and 3 bases from J; junction bases left unmatched: 6. This CDR3 comprises 15 residues. CDR3 residues: CASSPDGTGDTEAFF. DNA for the CDR3: TGTGCCAGCAGCCCAGACGGGACAGGGGACACTGAAGCTTTCTTT.

This clone is a singleton in its sample. The J gene is TRBJ2-5, the V gene TRBV14, with 7 bases identical to TRBD1. V was clipped by 0 bases and J by 0 bases; unmatched bases: 1. The CDR3 sequence is 15 residues long. In germline, CDR1 is SGHDN, CDR2 FVKESK. Written as DNA, the CDR3 is TGTGCCAGCAGCCAAGACGACAGGGACCAAGAGACCCAGTACTTC. It codes for CASSQDDRDQETQYF.

V and J are TRBV2 and TRBJ1-2; 7 bases are shared with TRBD1. V dropped 2 bases and J dropped 7; count of bases not matched to a gene: 10. Germline CDR1 reads SNHLY; CDR2 reads FYNNEI. The CDR3 runs to 15 residues. CDR3 coding DNA: TGTGCCAGCAGTGAACGGGGATTACAGGGGCGTGGCTACACCTTC. Translated: CASSERGLQGRGYTF.

The chain is built from TRBV7-9 and TRBJ1-5, with TRBD1 matching 7 bases. V lost 5 bases, J lost 3 bases, and 1 base stayed unmatched. The CDR3 covers 13 residues. The V gene's germline CDR1 is SEHNR and CDR2 FQNEAQ (reference sequence). DNA of the CDR3: TGTGCCAGCAGCACAGGGGACAATCAGCCCCAGCATTTT. Translated: CASSTGDNQPQHF. The variable domain in full, with the rest retrieved from reference TRBV7-9 and TRBJ1-5, is DTGVSQNPRHKITKRGQNVTFRCDPISEHNRLYWYRQTLGQGPEFLTYFQNEAQLEKSRLLSDRFSAERPKGSFSTLEIQRTEQGDSAMYLCASSTGDNQPQHFGDGTRLSIL.

This sequence joins TRBV5-1 and TRBJ2-1, with 11 positions matching TRBD1. With V trimmed by 0 bases and J by 4 bases, 0 bases remained unmatched. Per the germline V gene, CDR1 is SGHRS and CDR2 is YFSETQ. The CDR3 consists of 15 residues. Here the CDR3 reads CASSLGDRGYNEQFF. As DNA, the CDR3 is TGCGCCAGCAGCTTGGGGGACAGGGGGTACAATGAGCAGTTCTTC.

The chain is built from TRBV5-1 and TRBJ2-6; D gene ambiguous. The CDR3 spans 17 residues. Trimming took off 4 bases at V and 2 bases at J, with 16 bases between the two ends. Germline V CDR1 and CDR2: SGHRS, YFSETQ. CDR3 sequence: CASSGTVLLAGANVLTF. The CDR3 DNA is TGCGCCAGCAGCGGAACGGTGCTCCTAGCTGGGGCCAACGTCCTGACTTTC.

This chain uses TRBV9 with TRBJ2-1; tentatively, D is TRBD2 (5 bases). The CDR3 loop spans 17 amino acids. With 0 bases removed from V and 0 bases from J, the gap between germline ends came to 13 bases. Germline-derived CDR1 and CDR2 are SGDLS and YYNGEE. This CDR3 reads CASSVVPSSSSYNEQFF. The CDR3 DNA reads TGTGCCAGCAGCGTAGTCCCTAGCTCCAGCTCCTACAATGAGCAGTTCTTC.

V usage is TRBV7-6 and J usage is TRBJ1-5, with 7 bases lining up with TRBD1. J lost 0 bases, V lost 2 bases, and 7 bases had no gene match. Germline V CDR1 and CDR2: SGHVS, FNYEAQ. The CDR3 has 17 amino acids. CDR3 in DNA: TGTGCCAGCAGCTTAACAGGGGACCTCTATAGCAATCAGCCCCAGCATTTT. Amino acid sequence: CASSLTGDLYSNQPQHF.

The chain is built from TRBV7-6 and TRBJ1-3; D call uncertain. The ends were cut back, 0 bases at V and 0 bases at J, with 9 bases in the middle. The CDR3 runs 16 residues. Looked up from germline, CDR1 is SGHVS and CDR2 is FNYEAQ. The CDR3 sequence: CASSLARAGSGNTIYF. As DNA, the CDR3 is TGTGCCAGCAGCTTAGCGAGAGCGGGCTCTGGAAACACCATATATTTT.

V and J are TRBV6-1 and TRBJ2-7; TRBD1 matches 11 bases. The V and J ends lost 2 bases and 3 bases, in that order; junction bases with no gene match: 3. Germline V gene sequence: CDR1 MNHNS, CDR2 SASEGT. This CDR3 comprises 15 residues. Written as DNA, the CDR3 is TGTGCCAGCAGTGAACCGGGACAGGGGGACTACGAGCAGTACTTC. This translates into CASSEPGQGDYEQYF.

The table lists this clone with a few counts. The chain combines TRBV27 with TRBJ1-1; a possible D gene is TRBD1 (6 bases). This CDR3 spans 13 amino acids. Per the germline V gene, CDR1 is MNHEY and CDR2 is SMNVEV (reference sequence). The V end lost 5 bases, the J end lost 7 bases, and 14 bases lay between the germline ends. In DNA, the CDR3 is TGTGCCAGCAGTCTCAGGGGTTCTTTTGAAGCTTTCTTT. Protein product: CASSLRGSFEAFF.

This clone was observed once. This sequence joins TRBV19 and TRBJ2-7, with 11 bases that match TRBD1. The CDR3 length is 13 residues. CDR1 and CDR2 from the germline V gene are LNHDA and SQIVND (reference sequence). J lost 4 bases, V lost 8 bases, and 4 bases had no gene match. The CDR3 DNA is TGTGCCAGTGGACAGGGGGCGTCATACGAGCAGTACTTC. This codes for CASGQGASYEQYF.

The chain links TRBV29-1 to TRBJ2-3; maybe TRBD1 (6 bases). Germline V lookup: CDR1 SQVTM, CDR2 ANQGSEA. CDR3 length: 15 residues. Trimming took off 4 bases at V and 0 bases at J, with 14 bases between the two ends. CDR3 amino acids: CSVGWGLASTDTQYF. Written as DNA, the CDR3 is TGCAGCGTTGGGTGGGGGCTGGCGAGCACAGATACGCAGTATTTT.

This chain uses TRBV2 with TRBJ1-2; D is perhaps TRBD1 (5 bases). The V gene lost 10 bases and the J gene lost 4 bases, with 16 bases spanning the gap. The CDR3 runs to 13 residues. Germline loops: CDR1 SNHLY, CDR2 FYNNEI. CDR3 sequence: CATLRGLTYGYTF. The CDR3 DNA is TGTGCCACCCTGAGGGGACTGACCTATGGCTACACCTTC.

The rearrangement links TRBV5-1 to TRBJ2-5; 9 bases line up with TRBD1. Germline V gene lookup returns CDR1 SGHRS and CDR2 YFSETQ. V was pared by 4 bases and J by 5 bases, with 3 bases of the junction left unmatched. CDR3 length equals 13 residues. The CDR3 region is CASSTGGGETQYF. CDR3 nucleotide sequence: TGCGCCAGCAGCACAGGGGGCGGTGAGACCCAGTACTTC. Full variable domain (rest looked up from reference TRBV5-1 and TRBJ2-5): KAGVTQTPRYLIKTRGQQVTLSCSPISGHRSVSWYQQTPGQGLQFLFEYFSETQRNKGNFPGRFSGRQFSNSRSEMNVSTLELGDSALYLCASSTGGGETQYFGPGTRLLVL.

V gene TRBV9 combines with J gene TRBJ1-6; no clear D gene. The CDR3 has 14 amino acids. Germline V gene lookup returns CDR1 SGDLS and CDR2 YYNGEE. V lost 4 bases to trimming and J lost 9 bases, with 14 bases between them. CDR3 amino acids: CASSLSGEGSPLHF. CDR3 coding DNA: TGTGCCAGCAGCCTTTCGGGTGAGGGTTCACCCCTCCACTTT.